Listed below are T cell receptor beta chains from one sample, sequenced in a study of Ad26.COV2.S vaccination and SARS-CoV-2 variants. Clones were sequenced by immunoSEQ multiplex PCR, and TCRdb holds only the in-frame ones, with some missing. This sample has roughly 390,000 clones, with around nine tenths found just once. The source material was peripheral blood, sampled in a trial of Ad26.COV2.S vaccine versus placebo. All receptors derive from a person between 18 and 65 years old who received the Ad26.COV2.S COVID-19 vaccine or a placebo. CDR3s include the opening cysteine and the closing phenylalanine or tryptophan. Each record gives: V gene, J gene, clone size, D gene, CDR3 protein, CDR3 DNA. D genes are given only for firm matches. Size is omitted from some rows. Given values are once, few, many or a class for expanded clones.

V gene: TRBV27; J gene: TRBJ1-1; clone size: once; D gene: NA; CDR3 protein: CASSQPGSYEAFF; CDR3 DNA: TGTGCCAGCAGCCAACCCGGGAGCTATGAAGCTTTCTTT
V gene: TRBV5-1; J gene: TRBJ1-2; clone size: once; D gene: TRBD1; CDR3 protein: CASSLGTGDDGYTF; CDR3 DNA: TGCGCCAGCAGCCTCGGGACAGGGGACGATGGCTACACCTTC
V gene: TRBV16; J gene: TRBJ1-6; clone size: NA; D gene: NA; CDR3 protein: CASSSSMGSPLHF; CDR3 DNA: TGTGCCAGCAGCTCCTCTATGGGGTCACCCCTCCACTTT
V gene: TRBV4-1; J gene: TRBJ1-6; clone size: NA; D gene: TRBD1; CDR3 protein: CASSQTPGDRDSPLHF; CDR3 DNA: TGCGCCAGCAGCCAAACCCCGGGGGACAGGGACTCACCCCTCCACTTT
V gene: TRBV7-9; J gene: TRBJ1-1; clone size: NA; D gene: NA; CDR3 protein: CASSFPHGMNTEAFF; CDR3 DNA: TGTGCCAGCAGCTTCCCACATGGCATGAACACTGAAGCTTTCTTT
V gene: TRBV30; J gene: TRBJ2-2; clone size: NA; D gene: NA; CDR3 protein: CAWIGPSAGGELFF; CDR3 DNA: TGTGCCTGGATCGGACCGTCGGCCGGCGGGGAGCTGTTTTTT
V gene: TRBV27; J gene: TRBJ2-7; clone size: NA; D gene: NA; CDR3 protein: CASSSNPVARRPGEQYF; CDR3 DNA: TGTGCCAGCAGTTCCAACCCCGTTGCCAGGCGACCGGGGGAGCAGTACTTC
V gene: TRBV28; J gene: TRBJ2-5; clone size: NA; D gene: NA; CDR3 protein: CASSLPGSEETQYF; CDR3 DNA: TGTGCCAGCAGTTTGCCAGGTTCAGAAGAGACCCAGTACTTC
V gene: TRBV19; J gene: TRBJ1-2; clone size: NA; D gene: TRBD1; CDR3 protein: CASSPGTAYGYTF; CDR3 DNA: TGTGCCAGTAGTCCCGGGACAGCCTATGGCTACACCTTC
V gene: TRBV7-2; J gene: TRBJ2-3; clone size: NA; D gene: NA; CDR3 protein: CASGGIADTQYF; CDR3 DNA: TGTGCCAGCGGGGGCATCGCAGATACGCAGTATTTT
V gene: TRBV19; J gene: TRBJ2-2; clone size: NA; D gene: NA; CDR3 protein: CASGWDSNTGELFF; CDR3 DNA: TGTGCCAGTGGATGGGACTCGAACACCGGGGAGCTGTTTTTT
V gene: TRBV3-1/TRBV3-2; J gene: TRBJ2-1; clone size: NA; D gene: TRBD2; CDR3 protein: CASSQEAGTSGRQFF; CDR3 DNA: TGTGCCAGCAGCCAAGAAGCAGGGACTAGCGGGAGGCAGTTCTTC
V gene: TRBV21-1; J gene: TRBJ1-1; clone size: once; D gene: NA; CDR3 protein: CASSCRLQVEKAFF; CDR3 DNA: TGTGCCAGCAGCTGTAGGTTACAGGTCGAGAAAGCTTTCTTT
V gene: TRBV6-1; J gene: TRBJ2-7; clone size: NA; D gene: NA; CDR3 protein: CASSEGGKKYEQYF; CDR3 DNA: TGTGCCAGCAGTGAAGGGGGGAAGAAATACGAGCAGTACTTC
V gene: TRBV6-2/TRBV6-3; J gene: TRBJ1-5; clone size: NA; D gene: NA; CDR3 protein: CASRPERRWVGQPQHF; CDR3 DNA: TGTGCCAGCAGACCTGAACGTAGGTGGGTAGGGCAGCCCCAGCATTTT
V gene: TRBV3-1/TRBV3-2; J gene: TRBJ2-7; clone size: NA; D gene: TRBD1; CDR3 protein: CASSPRDRGIYEQYF; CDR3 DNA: TGTGCCAGCAGCCCGAGGGACAGGGGGATCTACGAGCAGTACTTC
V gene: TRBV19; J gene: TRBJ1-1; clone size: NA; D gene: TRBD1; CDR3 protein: CASSGTAVNTEAFF; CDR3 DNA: TGTGCCAGTAGCGGGACAGCTGTGAACACTGAAGCTTTCTTT
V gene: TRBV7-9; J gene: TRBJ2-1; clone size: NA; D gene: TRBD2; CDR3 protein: CASSPTGLGLNEQFF; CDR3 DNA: TGTGCCAGCAGCCCGACGGGACTAGGTCTCAATGAGCAGTTCTTC
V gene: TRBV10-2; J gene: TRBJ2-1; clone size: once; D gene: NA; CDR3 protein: CASNLRGPNNEQFF; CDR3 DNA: TGCGCCAGCAATTTGCGGGGGCCGAACAATGAGCAGTTCTTC
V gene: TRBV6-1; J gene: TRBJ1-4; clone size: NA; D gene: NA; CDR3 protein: CASSERPEVEKLFF; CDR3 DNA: TGTGCCAGCAGTGAACGGCCAGAAGTAGAAAAACTGTTTTTT
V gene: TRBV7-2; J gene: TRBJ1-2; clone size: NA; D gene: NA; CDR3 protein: CASSQAGPTLGGYTF; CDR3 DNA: TGTGCCAGCAGCCAGGCCGGACCGACCCTCGGAGGCTACACCTTC
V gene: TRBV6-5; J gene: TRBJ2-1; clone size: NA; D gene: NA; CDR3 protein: CASSYFGEQFF; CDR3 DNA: TGTGCCAGCAGTTACTTTGGTGAGCAGTTCTTC
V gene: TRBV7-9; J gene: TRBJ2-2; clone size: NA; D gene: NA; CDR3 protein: CASSLDRGKNTGELFF; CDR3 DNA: TGTGCCAGCAGCTTAGACCGGGGCAAGAACACCGGGGAGCTGTTTTTT
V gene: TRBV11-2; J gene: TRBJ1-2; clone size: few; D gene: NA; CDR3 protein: CASSSGGGANYGYTF; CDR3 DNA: TGTGCCAGCAGCTCCGGTGGGGGGGCCAACTATGGCTACACCTTC
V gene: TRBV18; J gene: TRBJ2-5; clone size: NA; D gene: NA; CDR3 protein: CASSPTWADQETQYF; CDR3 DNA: TGTGCCAGCTCACCTACGTGGGCAGATCAAGAGACCCAGTACTTC
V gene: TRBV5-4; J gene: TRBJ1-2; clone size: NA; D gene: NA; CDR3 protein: CASRSLGGYGYTF; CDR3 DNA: TGTGCCAGCCGCTCCTTGGGGGGTTATGGCTACACCTTC
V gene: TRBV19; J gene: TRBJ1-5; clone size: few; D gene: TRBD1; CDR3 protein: CASSNLLTGSNQPQHF; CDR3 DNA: TGTGCCAGTAGTAACCTCCTGACAGGGAGCAATCAGCCCCAGCATTTT
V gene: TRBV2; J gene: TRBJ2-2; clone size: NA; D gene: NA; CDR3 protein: CASSSTGLRKNTGELFF; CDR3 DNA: TGTGCCAGCAGTTCCACGGGACTCCGGAAAAACACCGGGGAGCTGTTTTTT
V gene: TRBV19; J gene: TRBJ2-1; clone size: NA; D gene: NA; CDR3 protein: CASSISWGADEQFF; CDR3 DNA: TGTGCCAGTAGTATCAGTTGGGGGGCCGACGAGCAGTTCTTC
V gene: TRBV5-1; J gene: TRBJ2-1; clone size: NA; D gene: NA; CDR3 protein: CASSLEASSSYNEQFF; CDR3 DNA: TGCGCCAGCAGCTTGGAGGCCAGCAGCTCCTACAATGAGCAGTTCTTC
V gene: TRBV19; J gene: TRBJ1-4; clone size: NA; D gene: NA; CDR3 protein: CASIRVGSTNEKLFF; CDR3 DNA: TGTGCCAGTATCAGGGTAGGTTCAACTAATGAAAAACTGTTTTTT
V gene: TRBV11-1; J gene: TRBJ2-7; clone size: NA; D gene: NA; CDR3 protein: CASSTGNSYEQYF; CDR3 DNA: TGTGCCAGCAGCACCGGGAATTCCTACGAGCAGTACTTC
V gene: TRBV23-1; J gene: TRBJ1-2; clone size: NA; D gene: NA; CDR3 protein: CASSQSGGSYYGYTF; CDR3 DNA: TGCGCCAGCAGTCAAAGCGGGGGGAGCTACTATGGCTACACCTTC
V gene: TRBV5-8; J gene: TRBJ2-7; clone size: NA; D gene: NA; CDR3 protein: CASSLGKAPDF; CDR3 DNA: TGTGCCAGCAGCTTGGGTAAAGCCCCAGACTTC
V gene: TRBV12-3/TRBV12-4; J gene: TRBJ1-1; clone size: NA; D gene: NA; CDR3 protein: CASSLKGSTEAFF; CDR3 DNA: TGTGCCAGCAGTTTAAAGGGATCCACTGAAGCTTTCTTT
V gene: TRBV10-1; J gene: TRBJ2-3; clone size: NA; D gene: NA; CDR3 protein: CASSAGAITDTQYF; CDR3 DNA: TGCGCCAGCAGTGCTGGGGCCATCACAGATACGCAGTATTTT
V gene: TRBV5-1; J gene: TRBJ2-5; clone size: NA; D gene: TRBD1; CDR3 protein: CASSFGQVQETQYF; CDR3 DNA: TGCGCCAGCAGCTTTGGACAGGTCCAAGAGACCCAGTACTTC
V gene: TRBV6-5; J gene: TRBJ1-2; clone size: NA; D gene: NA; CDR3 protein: CATHPGPKIFYGYTF; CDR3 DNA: TGTGCCACTCACCCAGGACCTAAAATTTTTTATGGCTACACCTTC
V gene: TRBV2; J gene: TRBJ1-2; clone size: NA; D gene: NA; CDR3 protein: CASSAGLMRRYYGYTF; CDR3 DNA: TGTGCCAGCAGCGCGGGACTCATGCGGCGGTACTATGGCTACACCTTC
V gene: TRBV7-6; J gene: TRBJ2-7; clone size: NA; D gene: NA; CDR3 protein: CASSPPDGAREQYF; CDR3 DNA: TGTGCCAGCAGCCCACCGGACGGTGCTAGGGAGCAGTACTTC
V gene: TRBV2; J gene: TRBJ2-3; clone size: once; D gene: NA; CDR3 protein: CASSGGVDTQYF; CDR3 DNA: TGTGCCAGCAGTGGAGGGGTAGATACGCAGTATTTT
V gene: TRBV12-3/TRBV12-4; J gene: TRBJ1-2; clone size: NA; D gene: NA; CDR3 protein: CASSLDPYGYTF; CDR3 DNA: TGTGCCAGCAGTTTGGACCCCTATGGCTACACCTTC
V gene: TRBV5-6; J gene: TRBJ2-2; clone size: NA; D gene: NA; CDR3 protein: CASRDGRRSTGELFF; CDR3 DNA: TGTGCCAGCAGGGACGGGAGAAGGTCCACCGGGGAGCTGTTTTTT
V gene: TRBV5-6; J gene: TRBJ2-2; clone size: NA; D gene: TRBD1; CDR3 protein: CASSPRGTGELFF; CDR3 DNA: TGTGCCAGCAGCCCCAGGGGGACCGGGGAGCTGTTTTTT
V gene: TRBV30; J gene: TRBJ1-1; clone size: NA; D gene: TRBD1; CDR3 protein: CAWSTDRQNTEAFF; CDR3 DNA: TGTGCCTGGAGTACGGACAGGCAGAACACTGAAGCTTTCTTT